The clone carrying this T cell receptor (beta chain) was counted a few times. No antigen is known for it. The data stem from a study of CD8+ T cells in alopecia areata. Treatment denoted: oral pan-JAK inhibitor, 5-10 mg twice daily. Study findings and constraints: Administration of tofacitinib significantly diminished scalp clonality and expanded CD8+ clones within the top 100. Besides other cells, scalp samples also yield sequences of resident alphabeta T cells from normal skin.

Germline values: CDR1 MGHRA, CDR2 YSYEKL. The CDR3 spans 16 residues. Trimming removed 2 bases from V and 1 base from J, with 12 bases in between. Extraction of RNA preceded its reverse transcription into cDNA, which served as the sequencing template. Profiled with immunoSEQ multiplex PCR; TCRdb holds only in-frame clones, not every one. The sample lists over 60,000 clones; 40% to 55% were seen once. The clonotype originates from a human donor with alopecia areata. The V gene is TRBV4-1, the J gene TRBJ2-4; D gene ambiguous. The source material was CD8+ T cells sorted from blood, sampled at approximately week 36, from a patient treated with tofacitinib. The CDR3 coding sequence is TGCGCCAGCAGCCAAATTGGCCTGGGGGCCAAAAACATTCAGTACTTC. Encoded protein: CASSQIGLGAKNIQYF.